This T cell receptor beta chain was recorded in a study of long-term antiretroviral therapy in people with HIV. Note on this clone: Its cognate antigen is unknown.

The samples, holding about 1-11 million cryopreserved PBMC, were thawed before DNA extraction was carried out. The study, taken as a whole, reports: Upon ART, diversity increased but remained lower than transplant donor controls. Dominance of pre-ART expanded clones persisted, fluctuating and often declining after ART.

Survey level was the resolution at which the v3.0 immunoSEQ assay ran. In sequencing, about 35,000-50,000 T-cell genomes per sample were targeted. Generated by immunoSEQ multiplex PCR, the TCRdb table keeps only in-frame clones and is missing some. The data contain tens of thousands of clones, around 84% of them singletons. The V end lost 5 bases, the J end lost 11 bases, and 22 bases lay between the germline ends. Per germline, CDR1 LNHNV and CDR2 YYDKDF (reference sequence). The CDR3 is made up of 15 amino acids. This chain links TRBV15 with TRBJ2-1; D may be TRBD1 or TRBD2 (5 bases each). Sample: unsorted PBMCs, taken 0.8 years after starting antiretroviral therapy. The receptor comes from a woman under 40 with HIV. CDR3 DNA: TGTGCCACCAGCTATGGGACCGCTCCTGCCCCTCAGCAGTTCTTC. The encoded protein is CATSYGTAPAPQQFF. Using reference TRBV15 and TRBJ2-1 for the parts outside the CDR3, the full variable domain is DAMVIQNPRYQVTQFGKPVTLSCSQTLNHNVMYWYQQKSSQAPKLLFHYYDKDFNNEADTPDNFQSRRPNTSFCFLDIRSPGLGDTAMYLCATSYGTAPAPQQFFGPGTRLTVL.